These T cell receptor beta chains were read from a single sample in a study of T cells after yellow fever vaccination. TCRdb passed the 5' RACE reads through MiXCR, listing each CDR3 protein once. The table records 620,000 or so distinct CDR3 sequences, roughly 17% of them present only once. Sequenced here: PBMCs, sampled less than 6 days after the first yellow fever vaccination. The origin of the receptors is a man aged 18 to 29 who received the YFV17D yellow fever vaccine. CDR3s include the opening cysteine and the closing phenylalanine or tryptophan. Each record gives: clone size, J gene, D gene, V gene, CDR3 DNA, CDR3 protein. D genes are given only for firm matches. Rows give clone size only sometimes, using once, few, many, or a class for an expanded clone.

clone size: .
J gene: TRBJ2-6
D gene: .
V gene: TRBV7-3
CDR3 DNA: TGTGCCAGCAGCCGGAACTCTGGGGCCAACGTCCTGACTTTC
CDR3 protein: CASSRNSGANVLTF

clone size: .
J gene: TRBJ2-5
D gene: .
V gene: TRBV5-1
CDR3 DNA: TGCGCCAGCAGCGTCGACCTAAACCAAGAGACCCAGTACTTC
CDR3 protein: CASSVDLNQETQYF

clone size: .
J gene: TRBJ2-5
D gene: TRBD1
V gene: TRBV7-2
CDR3 DNA: TGTGCCAGCAGCCGCCTGGCCAGGGGGCTAGAGACCCAGTACTTC
CDR3 protein: CASSRLARGLETQYF

clone size: .
J gene: TRBJ1-1
D gene: .
V gene: TRBV7-9
CDR3 DNA: TGTGCCAGCAGCTTACACGTAGACACTGAAGCTTTCTTT
CDR3 protein: CASSLHVDTEAFF

clone size: few
J gene: TRBJ2-5
D gene: .
V gene: TRBV27
CDR3 DNA: TGTGCCAGCAGCACGCACCGCCCTGAGGGGGTCCAAGAGACCCAGTACTTC
CDR3 protein: CASSTHRPEGVQETQYF

clone size: few
J gene: TRBJ2-1
D gene: .
V gene: TRBV20-1
CDR3 DNA: TGCAGTGCTAGATTTCCGGTCTACAATGAGCAGTTCTTC
CDR3 protein: CSARFPVYNEQFF

clone size: once
J gene: TRBJ2-3
D gene: TRBD2
V gene: TRBV3-1
CDR3 DNA: TGTGCCAGCAGCCAGACTAGCGGGGGGGCGTCTTATGATACGCAGTATTTT
CDR3 protein: CASSQTSGGASYDTQYF

clone size: .
J gene: TRBJ1-5
D gene: TRBD1
V gene: TRBV5-6
CDR3 DNA: TGTGCCAGCAGCTCGAAGGTGGGACAGGGGAAATTTGGCAATCAGCCCCAGCATTTT
CDR3 protein: CASSSKVGQGKFGNQPQHF

clone size: few
J gene: TRBJ2-5
D gene: .
V gene: TRBV5-6
CDR3 DNA: TGTGCCAGCAGCTTCGGGTCTTACCAAGAGACCCAGTACTTC
CDR3 protein: CASSFGSYQETQYF

clone size: few
J gene: TRBJ2-7
D gene: .
V gene: TRBV5-1
CDR3 DNA: TGCGCCAGCAGCAAAACGCCCCTTTACGAGCAGTACTTC
CDR3 protein: CASSKTPLYEQYF

clone size: .
J gene: TRBJ2-3
D gene: TRBD2
V gene: TRBV20-1
CDR3 DNA: TGCAGTGCTCTACTAGCGGATACGCAGTATTTT
CDR3 protein: CSALLADTQYF

clone size: few
J gene: TRBJ2-3
D gene: .
V gene: TRBV10-3
CDR3 DNA: TGTGCCATCTGCTTCGGCCAGGGGTATGATACGCAGTATTTT
CDR3 protein: CAICFGQGYDTQYF

clone size: few
J gene: TRBJ1-2
D gene: .
V gene: TRBV4-1
CDR3 DNA: TGCGCCAGCAGCCAACCGACCCGCGACTATGGCTACACCTTC
CDR3 protein: CASSQPTRDYGYTF

clone size: few
J gene: TRBJ2-7
D gene: .
V gene: TRBV6-5
CDR3 DNA: TGTGCCAGCAGTTACGGGCACAGCATGACTTACGAGCAGTACTTC
CDR3 protein: CASSYGHSMTYEQYF

clone size: many
J gene: TRBJ2-7
D gene: .
V gene: TRBV10-3
CDR3 DNA: TGTGCCATCAGTGACGGGGTGCCGAACGAGCAGTACTTC
CDR3 protein: CAISDGVPNEQYF

clone size: .
J gene: TRBJ2-7
D gene: TRBD2
V gene: TRBV4-1
CDR3 DNA: TGCGCCAGCAGCCAAGTCTTGGCTAGCGGGTCCTACGAGCAGTACTTC
CDR3 protein: CASSQVLASGSYEQYF

clone size: .
J gene: TRBJ2-3
D gene: .
V gene: TRBV9
CDR3 DNA: TGTGCCAGCAGCGTAGCTCCAGGGCTGGGTAGTACGCAGTATTTT
CDR3 protein: CASSVAPGLGSTQYF

clone size: few
J gene: TRBJ1-2
D gene: TRBD1
V gene: TRBV14
CDR3 DNA: TGTGCCAGCAGCCCCGGACCTGACAGGGGGCTGCATGGCTACACCTTC
CDR3 protein: CASSPGPDRGLHGYTF

clone size: .
J gene: TRBJ2-2
D gene: TRBD2
V gene: TRBV7-3
CDR3 DNA: TGTGCCAGCAGCTTAAGCGGGGGGGCTTTGAACACCGGGGAGCTGTTTTTT
CDR3 protein: CASSLSGGALNTGELFF

clone size: .
J gene: TRBJ1-2
D gene: .
V gene: TRBV29-1
CDR3 DNA: TGCAGCGTTCGGGACACTGAGAACTATGGCTACACCTTC
CDR3 protein: CSVRDTENYGYTF

clone size: many
J gene: TRBJ1-1
D gene: .
V gene: TRBV30
CDR3 DNA: TGTGCCTGGAGTGGGGTAGGGATGAACACTGAAGCTTTCTTT
CDR3 protein: CAWSGVGMNTEAFF

clone size: many
J gene: TRBJ2-1
D gene: TRBD2
V gene: TRBV10-3
CDR3 DNA: TGTGCCACCGGGCCTAGCGGGGGCCACTACAATGAGCAGTTCTTC
CDR3 protein: CATGPSGGHYNEQFF

clone size: .
J gene: TRBJ2-1
D gene: TRBD2
V gene: TRBV20-1
CDR3 DNA: TGCAGTGCTTATCCCGGGACTAGCGGGGGGAACCAACAGTTCTTC
CDR3 protein: CSAYPGTSGGNQQFF

clone size: many
J gene: TRBJ2-2
D gene: .
V gene: TRBV10-3
CDR3 DNA: TGTGCCATCAGCGGACAGCACTCCGGGGAGCTGTTTTTT
CDR3 protein: CAISGQHSGELFF

clone size: many
J gene: TRBJ2-5
D gene: .
V gene: TRBV5-6
CDR3 DNA: TGTGCCAGCAGCCGAAGCTGGGGGGCAGGGGAGACCCAGTACTTC
CDR3 protein: CASSRSWGAGETQYF

clone size: few
J gene: TRBJ2-1
D gene: .
V gene: TRBV6-2/TRBV6-3
CDR3 DNA: TGTGCCAGCAGTTACAAAGGGGTCAGGAATGAGCAGTTCTTC
CDR3 protein: CASSYKGVRNEQFF

clone size: few
J gene: TRBJ2-3
D gene: TRBD2
V gene: TRBV7-2
CDR3 DNA: TGTGCCAGCACCTTTCGGGGGGCAGATACGCAGTATTTT
CDR3 protein: CASTFRGADTQYF

clone size: .
J gene: TRBJ1-1
D gene: .
V gene: TRBV11-2
CDR3 DNA: TGTGCCAGCAGCTCCGCTCTTATGAACACTGAAGCTTTCTTT
CDR3 protein: CASSSALMNTEAFF

clone size: once
J gene: TRBJ1-5
D gene: .
V gene: TRBV30
CDR3 DNA: TGTGCCTGGAGCGCCGGGAGTGCCAGCAATCAGCCCCAGCATTTT
CDR3 protein: CAWSAGSASNQPQHF

clone size: few
J gene: TRBJ2-3
D gene: .
V gene: TRBV7-2
CDR3 DNA: TGTGCCAGCAGCTCCCGACCGTCAGATGGGGTGGGTACGCAGTATTTT
CDR3 protein: CASSSRPSDGVGTQYF

clone size: few
J gene: TRBJ2-2
D gene: .
V gene: TRBV12-3/TRBV12-4
CDR3 DNA: TGTGCCAGCAGTCCTACCAGGGGTTCCGGGGAGCTGTTTTTT
CDR3 protein: CASSPTRGSGELFF

clone size: few
J gene: TRBJ1-5
D gene: TRBD1
V gene: TRBV20-1
CDR3 DNA: TGCAGTGCCCCGTTGGGACAGGGGAGCAATCAGCCCCAGCATTTT
CDR3 protein: CSAPLGQGSNQPQHF

clone size: .
J gene: TRBJ1-2
D gene: .
V gene: TRBV3-1
CDR3 DNA: TGTGCCAGCAGCCAAGTCTCGCCAGGGCGCGGGGCTGGCTACACCTTC
CDR3 protein: CASSQVSPGRGAGYTF

clone size: .
J gene: TRBJ2-5
D gene: .
V gene: TRBV11-2
CDR3 DNA: TGTGCCAGCATTCAAGGGGCTGGGGCCCAGTACTTC
CDR3 protein: CASIQGAGAQYF

clone size: few
J gene: TRBJ1-1
D gene: .
V gene: TRBV7-2
CDR3 DNA: TGTGCCAGCAGCTTATTTGATTGGCGTGAAGCTTTCTTT
CDR3 protein: CASSLFDWREAFF

clone size: .
J gene: TRBJ1-5
D gene: .
V gene: TRBV5-6
CDR3 DNA: TGTGCCAGCAGCTACGACGACCAGCCCCAGCATTTT
CDR3 protein: CASSYDDQPQHF

clone size: few
J gene: TRBJ1-3
D gene: .
V gene: TRBV6-5
CDR3 DNA: TGTGCCAGCAGCGACTCGGCCGGGGCCATATATTTT
CDR3 protein: CASSDSAGAIYF

clone size: few
J gene: TRBJ1-1
D gene: .
V gene: TRBV6-5
CDR3 DNA: TGTGCCAGCAGACAGGGACTTGAAGCTTTCTTT
CDR3 protein: CASRQGLEAFF

clone size: .
J gene: TRBJ2-3
D gene: TRBD1
V gene: TRBV3-1
CDR3 DNA: TGTGCCAGCAGCACCGGACAGGGGCCGGCAGATACGCAGTATTTT
CDR3 protein: CASSTGQGPADTQYF

clone size: .
J gene: TRBJ1-5
D gene: .
V gene: TRBV19
CDR3 DNA: TGTGCCAGTACTCCAACCCCGGGACGGTCCGGGCAGCCCCAGCATTTT
CDR3 protein: CASTPTPGRSGQPQHF

clone size: many
J gene: TRBJ2-2
D gene: TRBD2
V gene: TRBV4-2
CDR3 DNA: TGTGCCAGCAGCCAAGACCAGCGGGGGGACACCGGGGAGCTGTTTTTT
CDR3 protein: CASSQDQRGDTGELFF

clone size: few
J gene: TRBJ2-5
D gene: .
V gene: TRBV29-1
CDR3 DNA: TGCAGCGTGGGTGTTCAGACCCAGTACTTC
CDR3 protein: CSVGVQTQYF

clone size: many
J gene: TRBJ1-2
D gene: .
V gene: TRBV6-1
CDR3 DNA: TGTGCCAGCAGTGAGGGATATGGCTACACCTTC
CDR3 protein: CASSEGYGYTF

clone size: few
J gene: TRBJ1-4
D gene: .
V gene: TRBV12-3/TRBV12-4
CDR3 DNA: TGTGCCAGCAGTTTAGGTCGTAATGAAAAACTGTTTTTT
CDR3 protein: CASSLGRNEKLFF

clone size: .
J gene: TRBJ1-2
D gene: .
V gene: TRBV4-1
CDR3 DNA: TGCGCCAGCAGCCAAGATGCAACTAACTATGGCTACACCTTC
CDR3 protein: CASSQDATNYGYTF

clone size: .
J gene: TRBJ2-4
D gene: .
V gene: TRBV4-2
CDR3 DNA: TGTGCCAGCAGCCCGCGAGCGGACAGGGAGGGATTGGGAGCCAAAAACATTCAGTACTTC
CDR3 protein: CASSPRADREGLGAKNIQYF